This T cell receptor beta chain was captured by sequencing in a study of TIL therapy for anti-PD-1-resistant metastatic lung cancer (dated by TCRdb to the early 2020s). About the full investigation: Tumors were harvested before any PD-1/PD-L1 blockade; patients then received nivolumab, and those progressing received lymphodepletion, expanded TIL infusion and IL-2. Among the enrolled patients, the median age was roughly 50 years (range roughly 35-80), and the median tumor PD-L1 proportion score was less than 6.5%. Most of the cohort had lung adenocarcinoma, several tumors were EGFR-mutant and two were ALK-rearranged, and half of the patients were current or former smokers. Across the cohort, whole-exome sequencing showed a median non-synonymous tumor mutation burden of more than 1.3 mutations per megabase. T cell receptor beta sequencing of tumor and peripheral blood served to follow clonotypes across the tumor, the expanded TIL product, and serial blood samples. Summary of the overall study and its limitations: The study protocol defined all tumor marker inferences as exploratory. The baseline peripheral repertoire was partially replaced by infused TIL clonotypes, which then decayed over months, and persistence showed no apparent association with response. The cohort was highly selected, with more treatment-naive, never-smoker and oncogene-addicted patients than typical, limiting generalizability.

Using bias-controlled multiplex PCR with the immunoSEQ v3 hsTCRB kit, the TCR beta CDR3 regions were amplified from genomic DNA. TCR libraries were sequenced on an Illumina NextSeq 500 to approximately 2 million read pairs for survey level or about 5-6 million for deep level. In the original analysis: V, D and J genes were assigned, non-productive sequences were removed, and clonality was reported by immunoSEQ Analyzer software. Repertoires of infused TIL and blood were compared using productive Simpson clonality and the Morisita overlap index of productive TRB rearrangements. Absolute clonotype counts in blood were estimated by multiplying the lymphocyte count by the CD3+ fraction and by the productive frequency of the clone. Not all clones reach the TCRdb copy of this immuneACCESS table, which keeps in-frame sequences only. Checked studies attribute under half of the gap to unresolved V genes and leave the rest unexplained. V, J and clone size are those of that table, while D and trimming were read from the DNA. Present in this sample are around 33,000 clones, about 70% of which were seen just once. About 3% of the sample belongs to the ten largest clones.

Sample time point, as interpreted from the label and publication: pre-treatment sample, taken before nivolumab and TIL therapy. Between late 2017 and 2020, a dual-center phase I trial enrolled adults who had stage 4 NSCLC. Samples came from a single-arm, open-label phase I trial of tumor-infiltrating lymphocyte therapy with nivolumab in advanced non-small cell lung cancer. Blood mononuclear cells from EDTA tubes were separated on a Ficoll gradient and snap-frozen as pellets, and DNA was extracted from the cells using a Qiagen mini-prep kit. A note on this clone: This receptor's antigen is unknown. Base qualities were left out, and no much larger clone turns up one base away.

The sample was blood, taken at baseline. The receptor was isolated from a woman aged 25-85 years with non-small cell lung cancer.

The DNA reads as follows: TGCAGCGCGATACTAGCGGGATCAAAGTCGGTGCGGGAGCAGTACTTC. Its translation is CSAILAGSKSVREQYF. The chain employs TRBV29-1 and TRBJ2-7; TRBD2 fits 10 bases in the junction. CDR1 and CDR2 are read off the germline V gene as SQVTM and ANQGSEA. From the cysteine through the phenylalanine, the CDR3 covers 16 amino acids. Only the CDR3 DNA stays, 48 bases, in frame from base 1. V ends up 7 bases short and J 7 bases short, with an unmatched junction base count of 19.